The 10 T cell receptor beta chains presented below share a single source sample, sequenced in a study of cytomegalovirus exposure and HLA in healthy donors. Generated by immunoSEQ multiplex PCR, the TCRdb table keeps only in-frame clones and is missing some. The table shows around 150,000 clones, with 89% occurring only once. Source material: PBMCs. These TCRs come from a woman aged 18-29 years in good health and CMV-seropositive.

The chain combines TRBV7-9 with TRBJ2-7; tentatively, D is TRBD2 (7 bases). The CDR3 sequence is 14 residues long. The germline V gene encodes CDR1 SEHNR and CDR2 FQNEAQ (reference sequence). V was trimmed by 5 bases and J by 7 bases, leaving 18 bases between them. The CDR3, as DNA: TGTGCCAGCAGCCACCCGGGGGGCAGTAGAGAGCAGTACTTC. This translates into CASSHPGGSREQYF.

The V call is TRBV9, the J call TRBJ2-1, with 7 bases matching TRBD2. The CDR3 is made up of 12 amino acids. In germline, CDR1 is SGDLS, CDR2 YYNGEE. V was pared by 3 bases and J by 9 bases, with 3 bases of the junction left unmatched. In DNA form, the CDR3 reads TGTGCCAGCAGCGGCAGCGGGGTTGAGCAGTTCTTC. Translation: CASSGSGVEQFF.

V is TRBV5-1 and J is TRBJ1-1, with D possibly being TRBD1 (5 bases). Germline V CDR1 and CDR2: SGHRS, YFSETQ. V dropped 1 base and J dropped 0 bases, with 10 bases sitting between them. The CDR3 length is 15 residues. CDR3 residues: CASSLTGTMNTEAFF. As DNA, the CDR3 is TGCGCCAGCAGCTTGACAGGTACTATGAACACTGAAGCTTTCTTT.

The chain combines TRBV6-1 with TRBJ2-7; 9 positions match TRBD1. This CDR3 contains 13 residues. The V segment lost 3 bases and the J segment 6 bases; nucleotides outside the gene matches: 3. Germline loops: CDR1 MNHNS, CDR2 SASEGT. The CDR3 nucleotides read TGTGCCAGCAGTGAGGGGACAGGGCTCGAGCAGTACTTC. Its protein product is CASSEGTGLEQYF.

This clone was recorded once. The gene calls are TRBV28 and TRBJ1-5; the match to TRBD1 covers 10 bases. Germline V CDR1 and CDR2: MDHEN, SYDVKM. This CDR3 is 15 amino acids long. V lost 4 bases, J lost 4 bases, and 4 bases stayed unmatched. CDR3 DNA: TGTGCCAGCAGTTCCGGGACAGGGGTGAATCAGCCCCAGCATTTT. Protein: CASSSGTGVNQPQHF.

This clone was seen a single time. This sequence joins TRBV7-2 and TRBJ2-7; TRBD1 agrees at 7 bases. CDR3 size: 15 residues. Germline CDR1 reads SGHTA; CDR2 reads FQGNSA. The trim removed 4 bases at V and 1 base at J, leaving 7 bases unmatched. The CDR3 DNA follows: TGTGCCAGCAGCTCGACAGGGTCCCTTTCCTACGAGCAGTACTTC. It is translated as CASSSTGSLSYEQYF.

V and J are TRBV6-1 and TRBJ1-3; D gene uncertain. Germline-derived CDR1 and CDR2 are MNHNS and SASEGT. The CDR3 extends over 16 amino acids. Trimming pared 2 bases from V and 1 base from J, leaving 12 bases between. CDR3 DNA sequence: TGTGCCAGCAGTGAATGGGTCTCGGGGTCTGGAAACACCATATATTTT. Translation gives CASSEWVSGSGNTIYF.

The chain links TRBV11-1 to TRBJ2-1, with TRBD2 matching 8 bases. Germline trimming cut 5 bases from V and 6 bases from J; bases unmatched to any gene: 6. This CDR3 has 14 residues. Germline CDR1 is SGHAT and CDR2 is FQDESV (reference sequence). This chain's CDR3 is CASSVRLAFNEQFF. The CDR3 DNA reads TGTGCCAGCAGCGTGCGACTAGCGTTCAATGAGCAGTTCTTC.

This clone has more than one count but fewer than ten. This chain uses TRBV2 with TRBJ2-4; 8 positions agree with TRBD1. The CDR3 loop spans 14 amino acids. Germline V gives CDR1 SNHLY, CDR2 FYNNEI. With 8 bases clipped from V and 9 bases from J, the junction kept 12 bases outside the gene matches. In nucleotides, the CDR3 is TGTGCCAGCGGCCTGACAGGGGTAGAATCCATTCAGTACTTC. It encodes CASGLTGVESIQYF. Full variable domain (missing parts from reference TRBV2 and TRBJ2-4): EPEVTQTPSHQVTQMGQEVILRCVPISNHLYFYWYRQILGQKVEFLVSFYNNEISEKSEIFDDQFSVERPDGSNFTLKIRSTKLEDSAMYFCASGLTGVESIQYFGAGTRLSVL.

This clone showed up just once. The chain carries TRBV27 and TRBJ2-3, with a possible D match to TRBD1 (5 bases). Looked up from germline, CDR1 is MNHEY and CDR2 is SMNVEV (reference sequence). The V gene lost 3 bases and the J gene lost 4 bases, with 8 bases spanning the gap. CDR3 size: 13 residues. The CDR3 DNA sequence: TGTGCCAGCAGTTTTAAGGGGCCAGATACGCAGTATTTT. It specifies CASSFKGPDTQYF.